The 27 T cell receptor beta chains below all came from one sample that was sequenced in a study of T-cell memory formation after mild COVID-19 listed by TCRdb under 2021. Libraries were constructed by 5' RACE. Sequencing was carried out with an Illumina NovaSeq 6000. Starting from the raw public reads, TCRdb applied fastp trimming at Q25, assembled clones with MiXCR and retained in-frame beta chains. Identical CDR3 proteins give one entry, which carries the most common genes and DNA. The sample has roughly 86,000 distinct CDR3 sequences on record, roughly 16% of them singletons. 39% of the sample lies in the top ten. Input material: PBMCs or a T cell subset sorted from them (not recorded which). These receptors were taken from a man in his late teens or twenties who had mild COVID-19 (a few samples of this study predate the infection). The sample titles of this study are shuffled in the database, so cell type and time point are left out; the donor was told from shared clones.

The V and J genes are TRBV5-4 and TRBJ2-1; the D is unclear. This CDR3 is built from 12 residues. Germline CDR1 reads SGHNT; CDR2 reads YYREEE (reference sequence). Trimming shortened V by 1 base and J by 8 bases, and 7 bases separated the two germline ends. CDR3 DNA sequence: TGTGCCAGCAGCTTGTGGGGATATGAGCAGTTCTTC. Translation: CASSLWGYEQFF.

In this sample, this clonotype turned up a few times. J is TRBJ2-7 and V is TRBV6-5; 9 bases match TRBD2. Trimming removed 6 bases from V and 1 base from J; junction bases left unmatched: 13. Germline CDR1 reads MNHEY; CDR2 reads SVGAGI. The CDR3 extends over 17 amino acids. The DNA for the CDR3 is TGTGCCAGCAGATCTGGTTTAGCGGGGGCCCCATCCTACGAGCAGTACTTC. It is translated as CASRSGLAGAPSYEQYF.

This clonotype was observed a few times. The CDR3: CASSPIDRSNTGELFF. As DNA, the CDR3 is TGTGCCAGCAGTCCAATCGACAGATCGAACACCGGGGAGCTGTTTTTT. The chain couples TRBV28 to TRBJ2-2, with D perhaps matching TRBD1 (5 bases). The CDR3 spans 16 residues. V lost 5 bases and J 0 bases, leaving 13 bases between the germline ends. Germline V gene data show CDR1 as MDHEN and CDR2 as SYDVKM.

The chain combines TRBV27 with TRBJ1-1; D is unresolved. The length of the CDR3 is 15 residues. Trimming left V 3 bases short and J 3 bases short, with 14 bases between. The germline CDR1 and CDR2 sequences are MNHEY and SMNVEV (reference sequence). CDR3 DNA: TGTGCCAGCAGTTTGTCCGGACGGACCCACACTGAAGCTTTCTTT. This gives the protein CASSLSGRTHTEAFF.

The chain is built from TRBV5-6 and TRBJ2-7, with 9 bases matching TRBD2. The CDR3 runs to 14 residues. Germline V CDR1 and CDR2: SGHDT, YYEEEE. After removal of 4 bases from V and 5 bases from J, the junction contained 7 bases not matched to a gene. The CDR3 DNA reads TGTGCCAGCAGCACGGGACTAGCAAGCCACGAGCAGTACTTC. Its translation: CASSTGLASHEQYF.

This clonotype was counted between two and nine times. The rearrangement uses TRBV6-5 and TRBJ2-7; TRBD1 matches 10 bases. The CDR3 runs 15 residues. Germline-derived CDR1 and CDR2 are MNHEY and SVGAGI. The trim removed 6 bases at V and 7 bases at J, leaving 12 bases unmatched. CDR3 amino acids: CASSDRDRGPWEQYF. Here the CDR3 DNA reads TGTGCCAGCAGCGACCGGGACAGGGGCCCCTGGGAGCAGTACTTC.

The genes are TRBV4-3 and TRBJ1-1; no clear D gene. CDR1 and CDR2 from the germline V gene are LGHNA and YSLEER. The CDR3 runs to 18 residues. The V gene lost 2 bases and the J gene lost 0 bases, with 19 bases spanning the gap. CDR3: CASSQRTEKTVMNTEAFF. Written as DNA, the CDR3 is TGCGCCAGCAGCCAAAGAACAGAAAAAACGGTGATGAACACTGAAGCTTTCTTT.

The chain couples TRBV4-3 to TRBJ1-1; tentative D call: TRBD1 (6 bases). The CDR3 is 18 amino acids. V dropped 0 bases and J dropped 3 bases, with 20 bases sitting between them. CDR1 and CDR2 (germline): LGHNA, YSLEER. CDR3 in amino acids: CASSQDSTGSPLDTEAFF. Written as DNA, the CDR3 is TGCGCCAGCAGCCAAGATTCAACAGGGTCACCATTGGACACTGAAGCTTTCTTT.

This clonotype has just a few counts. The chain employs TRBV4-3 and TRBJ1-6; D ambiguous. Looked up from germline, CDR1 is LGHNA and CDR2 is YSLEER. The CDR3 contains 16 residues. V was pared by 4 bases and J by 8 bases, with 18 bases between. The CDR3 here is CASSPPGTGSYSPLHF. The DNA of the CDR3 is TGCGCCAGCAGCCCACCGGGAACTGGGTCGTATTCACCCCTCCACTTT.

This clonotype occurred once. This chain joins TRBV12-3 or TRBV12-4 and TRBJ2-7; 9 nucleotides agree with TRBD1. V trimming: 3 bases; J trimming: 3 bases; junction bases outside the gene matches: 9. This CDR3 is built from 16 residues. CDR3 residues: CASSFSQGAKFYEQYF. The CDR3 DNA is TGTGCCAGCAGTTTTTCACAGGGGGCGAAATTCTACGAGCAGTACTTC.

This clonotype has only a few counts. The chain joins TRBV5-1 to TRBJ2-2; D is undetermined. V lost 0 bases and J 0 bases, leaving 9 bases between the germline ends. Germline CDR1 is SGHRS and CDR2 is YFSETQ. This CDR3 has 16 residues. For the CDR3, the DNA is TGCGCCAGCAGCTTGGTACCCCGCACGAACACCGGGGAGCTGTTTTTT. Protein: CASSLVPRTNTGELFF.

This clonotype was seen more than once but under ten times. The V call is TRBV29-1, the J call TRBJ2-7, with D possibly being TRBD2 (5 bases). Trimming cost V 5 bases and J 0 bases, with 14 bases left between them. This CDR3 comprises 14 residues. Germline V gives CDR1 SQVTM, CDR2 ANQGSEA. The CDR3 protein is CSVTRGSLSYEQYF. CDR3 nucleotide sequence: TGCAGCGTTACTCGAGGGTCCCTCTCCTACGAGCAGTACTTC.

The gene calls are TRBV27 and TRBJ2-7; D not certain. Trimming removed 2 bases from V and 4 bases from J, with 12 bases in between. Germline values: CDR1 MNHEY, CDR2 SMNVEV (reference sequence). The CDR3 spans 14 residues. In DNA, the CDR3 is TGTGCCAGCAGTTTAAGGGCAGGAGCATACGAGCAGTACGTC. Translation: CASSLRAGAYEQYV.

The CDR3 region has the DNA TGCGCCAGCAGCCTGGGGGCTACCGGGACCCTCGATTTTTATGGCTACACCTTC. Protein product: CASSLGATGTLDFYGYTF. The V call is TRBV4-1, the J call TRBJ1-2, with a weak D call TRBD1 (6 bases). Trimming took off 4 bases at V and 5 bases at J, with 26 bases between the two ends. Germline-derived CDR1 and CDR2 are MGHRA and YSYEKL. This CDR3 region has 18 residues.

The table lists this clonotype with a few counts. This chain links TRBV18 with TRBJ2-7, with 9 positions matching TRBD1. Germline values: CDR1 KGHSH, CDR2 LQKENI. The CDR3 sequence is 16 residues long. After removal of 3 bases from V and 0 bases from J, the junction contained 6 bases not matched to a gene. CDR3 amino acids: CASSPRDRVYSYEQYV. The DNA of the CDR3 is TGTGCCAGCTCACCCAGGGACAGGGTTTACTCCTACGAGCAGTACGTC.

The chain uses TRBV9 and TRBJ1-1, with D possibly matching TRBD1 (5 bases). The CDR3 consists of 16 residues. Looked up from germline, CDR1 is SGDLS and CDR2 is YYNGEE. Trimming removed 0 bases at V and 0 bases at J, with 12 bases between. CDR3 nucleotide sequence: TGTGCCAGCAGCGTAGACGGGGGGTCGATGAACACTGAAGCTTTCTTT. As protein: CASSVDGGSMNTEAFF.

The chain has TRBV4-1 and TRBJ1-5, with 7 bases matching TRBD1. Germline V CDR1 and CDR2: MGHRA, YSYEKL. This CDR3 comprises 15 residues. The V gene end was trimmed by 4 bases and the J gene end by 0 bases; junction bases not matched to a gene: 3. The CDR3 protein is CASSPGQSSNQPQHF. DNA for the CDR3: TGCGCCAGCAGCCCGGGACAGAGTAGCAATCAGCCCCAGCATTTT.

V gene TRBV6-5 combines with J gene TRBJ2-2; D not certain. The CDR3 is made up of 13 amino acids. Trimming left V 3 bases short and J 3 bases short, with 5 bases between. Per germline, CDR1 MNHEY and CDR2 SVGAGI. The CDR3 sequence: CASSYYDTGELFF. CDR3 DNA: TGTGCCAGCAGTTATTACGACACCGGGGAGCTGTTTTTT.

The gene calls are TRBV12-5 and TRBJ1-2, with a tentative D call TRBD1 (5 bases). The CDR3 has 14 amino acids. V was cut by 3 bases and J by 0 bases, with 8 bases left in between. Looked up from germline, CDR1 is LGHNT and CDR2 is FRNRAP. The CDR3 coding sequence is TGTGCTAGTGGTTTCGGGGGAGCTAACTATGGCTACACCTTC. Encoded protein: CASGFGGANYGYTF.

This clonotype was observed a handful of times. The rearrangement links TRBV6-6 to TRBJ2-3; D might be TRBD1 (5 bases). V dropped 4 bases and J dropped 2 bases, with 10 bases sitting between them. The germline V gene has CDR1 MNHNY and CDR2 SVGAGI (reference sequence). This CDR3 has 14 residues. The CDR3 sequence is CASSWQGATDTQYF. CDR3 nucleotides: TGTGCCAGCAGTTGGCAGGGTGCCACAGATACGCAGTATTTT.

The CDR3 nucleotides are TGCGCCAGCAGCCAAGCAGGGGGCTACGGGCAGTTCTTC. This gives the protein CASSQAGGYGQFF. The chain employs TRBV4-3 and TRBJ2-1; 8 nucleotides match TRBD1. Germline trimming cut 1 base from V and 12 bases from J; bases unmatched to any gene: 5. This CDR3 has 13 amino acids. Germline V gene lookup returns CDR1 LGHNA and CDR2 YSLEER.

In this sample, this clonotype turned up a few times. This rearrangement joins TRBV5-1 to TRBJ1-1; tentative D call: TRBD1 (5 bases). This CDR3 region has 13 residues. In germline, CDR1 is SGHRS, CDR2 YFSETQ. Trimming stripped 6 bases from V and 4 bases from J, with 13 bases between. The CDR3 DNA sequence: TGCGCCAGCACAGGGACCGAGGTCACTGAAGCTTTCTTT. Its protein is CASTGTEVTEAFF.

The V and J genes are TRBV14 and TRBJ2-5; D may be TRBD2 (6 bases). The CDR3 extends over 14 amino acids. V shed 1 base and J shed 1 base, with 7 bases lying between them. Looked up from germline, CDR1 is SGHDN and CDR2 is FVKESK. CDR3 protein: CASSQGEVQETQYF. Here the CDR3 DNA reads TGTGCCAGCAGCCAAGGGGAGGTCCAAGAGACCCAGTACTTC.

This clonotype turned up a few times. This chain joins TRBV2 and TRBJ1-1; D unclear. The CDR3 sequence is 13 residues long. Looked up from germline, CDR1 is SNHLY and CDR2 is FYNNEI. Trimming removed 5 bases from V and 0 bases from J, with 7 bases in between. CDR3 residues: CASSPTLNTEAFF. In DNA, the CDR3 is TGTGCCAGCAGTCCTACACTGAACACTGAAGCTTTCTTT.

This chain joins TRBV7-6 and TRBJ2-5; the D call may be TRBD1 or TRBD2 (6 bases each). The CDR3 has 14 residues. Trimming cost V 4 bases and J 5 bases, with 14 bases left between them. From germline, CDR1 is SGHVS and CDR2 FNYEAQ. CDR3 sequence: CASSSWRDMETQYF. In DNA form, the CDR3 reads TGTGCCAGCAGCTCTTGGAGGGACATGGAGACCCAGTACTTC.

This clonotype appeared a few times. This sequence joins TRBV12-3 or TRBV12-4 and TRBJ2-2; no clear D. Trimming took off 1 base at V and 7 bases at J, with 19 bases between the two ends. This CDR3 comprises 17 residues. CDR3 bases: TGTGCCAGCAGTTTAGGTCCCCCTGGCCAGTTGAGCGGGGAGCTGTTTTTT. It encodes CASSLGPPGQLSGELFF.

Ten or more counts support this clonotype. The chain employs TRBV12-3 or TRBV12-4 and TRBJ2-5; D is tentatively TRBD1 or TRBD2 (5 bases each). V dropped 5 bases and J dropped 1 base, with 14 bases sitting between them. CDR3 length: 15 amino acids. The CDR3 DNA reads TGTGCCAGCAGTCCCTCCGGGACCACCCAAGAGACCCAGTACTTC. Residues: CASSPSGTTQETQYF.